The clone carrying this T cell receptor beta chain appeared a few times. What it recognizes is unknown. The data were taken from a study of CD8 T cells in ankylosing spondylitis. Regarding the study as a whole: Characteristic of ankylosing spondylitis blood, it appeared, was a TCR beta motif comprising eight highly homologous variants. Disease-associated clones were reportedly significantly overrepresented in matched ankylosing spondylitis synovial fluid.

The CDR3 extends over 14 amino acids. Trimming left V 5 bases short and J 3 bases short, with 14 bases between. TCRdb passed the 5' RACE reads through MiXCR, listing each CDR3 protein once. The table has 150,000 to 200,000 distinct CDR3 sequences, 15% to 20% seen once. The chain uses TRBV12-3 or TRBV12-4 and TRBJ2-7, with D tentatively TRBD1 (7 bases). The sequence was collected from a male donor with ankylosing spondylitis or in good health (not recorded which). The sequenced material came from blood, either unsorted or a sorted T cell fraction (not recorded which). The CDR3 DNA reads TGTGCCAGCAGTCGAGGAGGGGGCGGCTACGAGCAGTACTTC. Translated: CASSRGGGGYEQYF.